The 20 T cell receptor beta chains given below trace back to one sample, sequenced in a study of CD8 T cells in ankylosing spondylitis (TCRdb year 2017). The library was produced with 5' RACE. The instrument given in TCRdb is Illumina HiSeq 2500. Clones were called with MiXCR by TCRdb after fastp trimmed the public reads at Q25, and only in-frame beta chains were retained. Identical CDR3 proteins give one entry, which carries the most common genes and DNA. In this sample the table shows some 150,000 distinct CDR3 sequences, under 55% of which occur a single time. Roughly 15% of the sample lies in the top ten. Sequences were obtained from synovial fluid, either unsorted or a sorted T cell fraction (not recorded which). These receptor sequences come from a male donor with ankylosing spondylitis.

The chain joins TRBV20-1 to TRBJ2-3; 12 bases match TRBD2. Unmatched junction bases numbered 6, after V lost 6 bases and J lost 2 bases. The germline gives CDR1 DFQATT, CDR2 SNEGSKA (reference sequence). This CDR3 region has 15 residues. CDR3 protein: CSALRLAGDTDTQYF. DNA for the CDR3: TGCAGTGCGCTACGACTAGCGGGGGACACAGATACGCAGTATTTT.

Many counts were recorded for this clonotype. The rearrangement joins TRBV28 to TRBJ1-5; no reliable D call. Germline V gene lookup returns CDR1 MDHEN and CDR2 SYDVKM. CDR3 length equals 12 residues. V was clipped by 6 bases and J by 1 base, with 4 bases between them. The CDR3 reads CASRDSNQPQHF. The CDR3 DNA reads as TGTGCCAGCAGGGACAGCAATCAGCCCCAGCATTTT. Complete variable domain (other parts from reference TRBV28 and TRBJ1-5): DVKVTQSSRYLVKRTGEKVFLECVQDMDHENMFWYRQDPGLGLRLIYFSYDVKMKEKGDIPEGYSVSREKKERFSLILESASTNQTSMYLCASRDSNQPQHFGDGTRLSIL.

In its sample, this clonotype was seen a few times. The rearrangement joins TRBV7-8 to TRBJ1-5; a weak D match, TRBD1 (6 bases). CDR1 and CDR2 (germline): SGHVS, FQNEAQ. V was pared by 2 bases and J by 3 bases, with 17 bases between. The CDR3 is 17 residues long. The CDR3 DNA reads as TGTGCCAGCAGCTTAATCGAGGGGGTAGGGTCCAATCAGCCCCAGCATTTT. It is translated as CASSLIEGVGSNQPQHF.

This clonotype appeared many times. This chain connects TRBV6-1 to TRBJ1-2; D perhaps matches TRBD1 (6 bases). Germline assignment: CDR1 MNHNS and CDR2 SASEGT. The CDR3 extends over 14 amino acids. The ends were cut back, 8 bases at V and 7 bases at J, with 20 bases in the middle. The CDR3 region is CASAPQGGAGGYTF. The CDR3 bases are TGTGCCAGCGCCCCGCAAGGGGGGGCGGGTGGCTACACCTTC.

This clonotype has just one count. The V call is TRBV6-1, the J call TRBJ2-1; perhaps TRBD2 as D (5 bases). This CDR3 is 13 amino acids long. Per the germline V gene, CDR1 is MNHNS and CDR2 is SASEGT. Between the trimmed V and J ends, which lost 7 bases and 7 bases, there was a span of 14 bases. This chain's CDR3 is CASNGWERNEQFF. CDR3 sequence (DNA): TGTGCCAGCAATGGTTGGGAGAGGAATGAGCAGTTCTTC.

The chain uses TRBV5-5 and TRBJ2-1; 9 bases are a match to TRBD1. This CDR3 region has 15 residues. J gave up 6 bases and V 2 bases, and 6 bases lay outside the gene matches. The germline gives CDR1 SGHKS, CDR2 YYEKEE (reference sequence). The CDR3 bases are TGTGCCAGCAGCTTAGCTGACAGGGGGGGCAATGAGCAGTTCTTC. Protein sequence: CASSLADRGGNEQFF.

The rearrangement links TRBV12-3 or TRBV12-4 to TRBJ2-7, with D unresolved. The CDR3 covers 16 residues. Trimming took 3 bases from V and 1 from J, leaving 16 bases between them. The CDR3 loop reads CASSFVLFWGSYEQYF. DNA of the CDR3: TGTGCCAGCAGTTTCGTTCTTTTTTGGGGTTCCTACGAGCAGTACTTC.

V and J are TRBV5-1 and TRBJ2-5, with 10 nucleotides matching TRBD2. This CDR3 is built from 17 residues. J was trimmed by 5 bases and V by 1 base; bases with no gene match: 11. CDR1 is SGHRS and CDR2 is YFSETQ in the germline V gene. CDR3 bases: TGCGCCAGCAGCTTGAGGGCTAGCGGGAGCATGGTGGAGACCCAGTACTTC. It yields the protein CASSLRASGSMVETQYF.

The CDR3 reads CAISEGTRSTDTQYF. DNA for the CDR3: TGTGCCATCAGTGAGGGGACGAGAAGCACAGATACGCAGTATTTT. This chain connects TRBV10-3 to TRBJ2-3, with D perhaps being TRBD1 or TRBD2 (5 bases each). The germline V gene has CDR1 ENHRY and CDR2 SYGVKD. The CDR3 runs to 15 residues. Trimming removed 2 bases from V and 0 bases from J, with 9 bases in between.

The rearrangement joins TRBV12-3 or TRBV12-4 to TRBJ2-2, with D perhaps TRBD2 (6 bases). The ends were cut back, 4 bases at V and 6 bases at J, with 15 bases in the middle. The CDR3 spans 15 residues. The CDR3 DNA reads TGTGCCAGCAGTTCCCTTTTGGGGGGAGCCGGGGAGCTGTTTTTT. As protein: CASSSLLGGAGELFF.

This chain joins TRBV4-2 and TRBJ2-1, with 9 bases aligning to TRBD2. The CDR3 covers 18 residues. Germline V gives CDR1 LGHNA, CDR2 YNFKEQ. V lost 2 bases and J lost 4; bases outside the gene matches: 12. CDR3: CASSQWLAGLAGYNEQFF. The CDR3 region has the DNA TGTGCCAGCAGCCAATGGCTAGCGGGACTCGCGGGGTACAATGAGCAGTTCTTC.

V and J are TRBV20-1 and TRBJ1-1; TRBD1 is a possible D gene (6 bases). CDR3 length equals 15 residues. V lost 3 bases to trimming and J lost 3 bases, with 17 bases between them. The germline V gene has CDR1 DFQATT and CDR2 SNEGSKA (reference sequence). In DNA, the CDR3 is TGCAGTGCTAGGTCCCCCTCAGGGGATGACACTGAAGCTTTCTTT. Encoded protein: CSARSPSGDDTEAFF.

This clonotype showed up many times. The rearrangement joins TRBV2 to TRBJ2-3; possible D gene TRBD1, 6 bases. The CDR3 is made up of 16 amino acids. Trimming took 3 bases from V and 4 from J, leaving 17 bases between them. Germline CDR1 is SNHLY and CDR2 is FYNNEI. Here the CDR3 reads CASSDAGTYTSDTQYF. CDR3 sequence (DNA): TGTGCCAGCAGTGACGCTGGGACATACACGTCAGATACGCAGTATTTT.

The gene calls are TRBV6-2 or TRBV6-3 and TRBJ1-5; D gene uncertain. CDR1 MNHEY and CDR2 SVGEGT come from the germline V gene. CDR3 size: 15 residues. Trimming took 4 bases from V and 0 from J, leaving 10 bases between them. CDR3 sequence (DNA): TGTGCCAGCAGTTTCGACGGATATAGCAATCAGCCCCAGCATTTT. This codes for CASSFDGYSNQPQHF.

The sample holds many counts of this clonotype. The genes are TRBV2 and TRBJ2-1, with 7 nucleotides matching TRBD2. The germline gives CDR1 SNHLY, CDR2 FYNNEI. The CDR3 covers 16 residues. The trim removed 1 base at V and 5 bases at J, leaving 8 bases unmatched. The CDR3 region is CASSEGLADRNNEQFF. The CDR3 bases are TGTGCCAGCAGTGAAGGGCTAGCGGACCGAAACAATGAGCAGTTCTTC. Full variable domain (missing parts from reference TRBV2 and TRBJ2-1): EPEVTQTPSHQVTQMGQEVILRCVPISNHLYFYWYRQILGQKVEFLVSFYNNEISEKSEIFDDQFSVERPDGSNFTLKIRSTKLEDSAMYFCASSEGLADRNNEQFFGPGTRLTVL.

This clonotype came up a few times. J is TRBJ1-4 and V is TRBV4-1; the D is unclear. CDR3 size: 17 residues. With 0 bases removed from V and 5 bases from J, the gap between germline ends came to 16 bases. Germline V lookup: CDR1 MGHRA, CDR2 YSYEKL. CDR3 coding DNA: TGCGCCAGCAGCCAAGACCTCTCCGGCCTGGCAAATGAAAAACTGTTTTTT. Translating gives CASSQDLSGLANEKLFF.

This clonotype appeared a few times. CDR3 in DNA: TGTGCCAGCAGTTACACCACTTACAATGAGCAGTTCTTC. Protein sequence: CASSYTTYNEQFF. This chain links TRBV12-3 or TRBV12-4 with TRBJ2-1; D ambiguous. The CDR3 consists of 13 residues. V dropped 4 bases and J dropped 4 bases, with 8 bases sitting between them.

This clonotype was picked up many times. The CDR3 bases are TGTGCCAGCAGTCCGACCGGGACAGACCCTGAAGCTTTCTTT. As protein: CASSPTGTDPEAFF. The chain uses TRBV6-1 and TRBJ1-1, with TRBD1 identical over 7 bases. The germline V gene has CDR1 MNHNS and CDR2 SASEGT. The CDR3 contains 14 residues. Trimming took 5 bases from V and 6 from J; bases not matched to a gene: 9.

The V call is TRBV12-3 or TRBV12-4, the J call TRBJ1-2; D may be TRBD1 (5 bases). The CDR3 consists of 13 residues. With 6 bases removed from V and 4 bases from J, the gap between germline ends came to 12 bases. The CDR3 DNA reads TGTGCCAGCAGCCCAGACAGAATCTATGGCTACACCTTC. It specifies CASSPDRIYGYTF.

The rearrangement uses TRBV5-1 and TRBJ1-1; 8 bases align to TRBD1. Germline loops: CDR1 SGHRS, CDR2 YFSETQ. Trimming cost V 1 base and J 5 bases; bases outside gene matches: 7. CDR3 length: 15 amino acids. DNA for the CDR3: TGCGCCAGCAGCTTGTTTTCCAGGGGGCGAACTGAAGCTTTCTTT. Its translation is CASSLFSRGRTEAFF.